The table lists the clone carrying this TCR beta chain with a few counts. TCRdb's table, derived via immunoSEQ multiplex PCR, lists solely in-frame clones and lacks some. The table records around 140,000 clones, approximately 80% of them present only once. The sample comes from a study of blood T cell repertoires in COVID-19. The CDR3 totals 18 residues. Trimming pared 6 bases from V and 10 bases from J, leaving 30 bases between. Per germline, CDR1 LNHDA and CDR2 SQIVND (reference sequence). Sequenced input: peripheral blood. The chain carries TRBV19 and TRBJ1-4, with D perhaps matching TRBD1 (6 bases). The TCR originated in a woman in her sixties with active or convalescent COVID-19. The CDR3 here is CASSPGTQSRVKGAKLFF. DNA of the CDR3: TGTGCCAGTAGCCCAGGGACACAATCTCGAGTTAAGGGTGCAAAACTGTTTTTT.